Shown below are 2 T cell receptor beta chains from a single sample sequenced in a study of TIL therapy for anti-PD-1-resistant metastatic lung cancer. This was the immunoSEQ v3 assay. TCRdb keeps only in-frame clones here, not all; method: immunoSEQ multiplex PCR. Here the sample spans under 100,000 clones, about three fifths being singletons. Time point defined: pre-treatment sample, taken before nivolumab and TIL therapy. Most excised metastases sampled were pleural nodules or supraclavicular lymph nodes. Sequences were derived from tumor tissue, sampled at baseline. These receptors all stem from a person between 25 and 80 years old with non-small cell lung cancer.

This chain joins TRBV25-1 and TRBJ2-7; D may be TRBD2 (6 bases). The germline V gene has CDR1 MGHDK and CDR2 SYGVNS. CDR3 length: 11 residues. Trimming pared 6 bases from V and 6 bases from J, leaving 9 bases between. The CDR3: CASRIGSEQYF. CDR3 bases: TGTGCCAGCAGAATCGGGAGCGAGCAGTACTTC.

The genes are TRBV5-1 and TRBJ2-1; TRBD1 matches 7 bases. The V and J ends lost 3 bases and 5 bases, in that order; junction bases with no gene match: 11. The CDR3 consists of 16 residues. Per the germline V gene, CDR1 is SGHRS and CDR2 is YFSETQ. CDR3 sequence: CASSWAPGQLNNEQFF. As DNA, the CDR3 is TGCGCCAGCAGCTGGGCCCCGGGACAGCTAAACAATGAGCAGTTCTTC.